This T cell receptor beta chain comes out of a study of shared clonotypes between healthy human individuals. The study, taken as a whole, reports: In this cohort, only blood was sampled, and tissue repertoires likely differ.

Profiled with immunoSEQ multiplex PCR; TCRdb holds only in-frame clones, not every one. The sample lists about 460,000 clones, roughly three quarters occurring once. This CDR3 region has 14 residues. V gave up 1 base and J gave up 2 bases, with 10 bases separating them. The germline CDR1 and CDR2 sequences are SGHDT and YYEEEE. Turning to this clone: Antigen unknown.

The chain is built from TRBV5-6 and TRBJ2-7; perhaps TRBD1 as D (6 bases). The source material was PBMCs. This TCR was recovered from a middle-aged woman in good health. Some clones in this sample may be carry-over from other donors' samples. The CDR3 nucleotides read TGTGCCAGCAGCTTGCAGGGGCTAACCTACGAGCAGTACTTC. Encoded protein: CASSLQGLTYEQYF.